These 2 T cell receptor beta chains were sequenced from one sample in a study of T cells in tuberculosis. Sequencing was performed with immunoSEQ multiplex PCR; in TCRdb, only in-frame clones are kept and a portion is missing. The sample shows about 43,000 clones, less than 95% of them seen only once. What was sequenced was PBMCs. The receptor set was obtained from a donor between 10 and 35 years old with latent tuberculosis or without tuberculosis infection. Some clones in this sample may be carry-over from other donors' samples.

The J gene is TRBJ2-3, the V gene TRBV7-7; 7 positions agree with TRBD1. Germline V gene data show CDR1 as SSHAT and CDR2 as FNYEAQ (reference sequence). Losses at the gene ends were 1 base for V and 6 bases for J; bases not matched to a gene: 7. The CDR3 is made up of 15 amino acids. In DNA, the CDR3 is TGTGCCAGCAGCTTAGGAGACAGGGAATCCGATACGCAGTATTTT. Translation: CASSLGDRESDTQYF.

The chain joins TRBV4-3 to TRBJ2-7, with 15 positions matching TRBD2. CDR1 and CDR2 (germline): LGHNA, YSLEER. Germline trimming cut 1 base from V and 1 base from J; bases unmatched to any gene: 8. This CDR3 region has 19 residues. CDR3 nucleotides: TGCGCCAGCAGCCAAGGGACTAGCGGGAGGGCCCGGGGGTCCTACGAGCAGTACTTC. The encoded protein is CASSQGTSGRARGSYEQYF.